This T cell receptor (beta chain) was sequenced in a study of T-cell reconstitution after alpha-beta-depleted transplantation in children. General study findings and limits: Elevated TCRbeta diversity at day 60 was traced, in some patients, to surviving recipient T cells and thymic progenitors. About two months after transplant, alpha-beta T cells reportedly came from several hundred expanded graft clones. From newly produced T cells came most of the T-cell counts and diversity one year after transplant.

Germline assignment: CDR1 SGHKS and CDR2 YYEKEE (reference sequence). V gave up 4 bases and J gave up 4 bases, with 19 bases separating them. This CDR3 comprises 16 residues. Comment on this clonotype: The target antigen is unknown.

Unique molecular identifiers were built into the TCRbeta library. One entry per CDR3 protein, called by TCRdb with MiXCR from the PCR reads. The table records approximately 980,000 distinct CDR3 sequences, about 26% of them present only once. Source: PBMCs, mostly from graft donor cells, taken 360 days after TCRalphabeta/CD19-depleted stem cell transplant. The chain joins TRBV5-5 to TRBJ2-3, with D perhaps being TRBD1 or TRBD2 (5 bases each). The clonotype was recovered from a boy in the first two years of life who had a stem cell transplant for SCID, so the T cells may come from the graft donor. This CDR3 is CASSPSRDVRPDTQYF. In DNA, the CDR3 is TGTGCCAGCAGCCCATCCCGGGACGTTCGCCCAGATACGCAGTATTTT.